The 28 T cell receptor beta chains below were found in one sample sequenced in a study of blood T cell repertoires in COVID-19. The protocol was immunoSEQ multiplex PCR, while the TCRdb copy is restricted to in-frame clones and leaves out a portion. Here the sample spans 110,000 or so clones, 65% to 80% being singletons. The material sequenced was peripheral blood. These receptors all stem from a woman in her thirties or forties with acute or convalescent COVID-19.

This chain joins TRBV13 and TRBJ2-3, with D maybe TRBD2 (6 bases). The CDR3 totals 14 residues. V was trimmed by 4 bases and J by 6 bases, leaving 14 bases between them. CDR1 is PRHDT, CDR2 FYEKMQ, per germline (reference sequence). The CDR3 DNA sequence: TGTGCCAGCAGCTCCCTGACTAGTCCCGATACGCAGTATTTT. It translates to CASSSLTSPDTQYF. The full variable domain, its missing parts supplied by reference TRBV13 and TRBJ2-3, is AAGVIQSPRHLIKEKRETATLKCYPIPRHDTVYWYQQGPGQDPQFLISFYEKMQSDKGSIPDRFSAQQFSDYHSELNMSSLELGDSALYFCASSSLTSPDTQYFGPGTRLTVL.

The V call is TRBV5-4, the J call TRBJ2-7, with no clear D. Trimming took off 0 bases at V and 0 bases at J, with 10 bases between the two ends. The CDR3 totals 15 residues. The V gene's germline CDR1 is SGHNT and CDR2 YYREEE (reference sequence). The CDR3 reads CASSLGGLSSYEQYF. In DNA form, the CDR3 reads TGTGCCAGCAGCTTGGGCGGTCTCAGCTCCTACGAGCAGTACTTC.

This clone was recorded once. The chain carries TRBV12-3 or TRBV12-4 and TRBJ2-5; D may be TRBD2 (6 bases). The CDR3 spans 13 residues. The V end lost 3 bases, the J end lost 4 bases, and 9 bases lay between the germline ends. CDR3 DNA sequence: TGTGCCAGCAGTTTTGGGGGAGGAGAGACCCAGTACTTC. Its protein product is CASSFGGGETQYF.

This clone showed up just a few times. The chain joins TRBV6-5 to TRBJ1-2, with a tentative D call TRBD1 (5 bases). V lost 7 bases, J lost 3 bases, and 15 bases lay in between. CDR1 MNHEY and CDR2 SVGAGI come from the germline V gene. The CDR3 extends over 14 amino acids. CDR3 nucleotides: TGTGCCAGCAAACAGGCGAGGTTGCACTATGGCTACACCTTC. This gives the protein CASKQARLHYGYTF.

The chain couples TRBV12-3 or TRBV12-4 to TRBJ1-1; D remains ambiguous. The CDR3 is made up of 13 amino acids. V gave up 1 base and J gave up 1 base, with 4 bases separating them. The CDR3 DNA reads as TGTGCCAGCAGTTTAGGTAAGAACACTGAAGCTTTCTTT. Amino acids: CASSLGKNTEAFF.

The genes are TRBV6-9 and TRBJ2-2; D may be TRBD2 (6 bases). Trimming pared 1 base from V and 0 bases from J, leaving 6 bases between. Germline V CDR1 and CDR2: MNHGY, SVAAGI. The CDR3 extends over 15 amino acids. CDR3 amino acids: CASSYWGANTGELFF. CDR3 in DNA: TGTGCCAGCAGTTATTGGGGGGCGAACACCGGGGAGCTGTTTTTT.

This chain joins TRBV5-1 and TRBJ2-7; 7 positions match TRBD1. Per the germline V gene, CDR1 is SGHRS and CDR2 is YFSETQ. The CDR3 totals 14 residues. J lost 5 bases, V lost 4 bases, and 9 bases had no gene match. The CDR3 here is CASSPGNRGHEQYF. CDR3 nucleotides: TGCGCCAGCAGCCCCGGCAACAGGGGCCACGAGCAGTACTTC.

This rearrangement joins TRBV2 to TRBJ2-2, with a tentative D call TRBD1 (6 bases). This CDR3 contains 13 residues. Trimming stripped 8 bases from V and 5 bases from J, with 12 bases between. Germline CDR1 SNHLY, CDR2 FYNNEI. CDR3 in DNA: TGTGCCAGCCAACAGGGAAATACCGGGGAGCTGTTTTTT. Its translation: CASQQGNTGELFF.

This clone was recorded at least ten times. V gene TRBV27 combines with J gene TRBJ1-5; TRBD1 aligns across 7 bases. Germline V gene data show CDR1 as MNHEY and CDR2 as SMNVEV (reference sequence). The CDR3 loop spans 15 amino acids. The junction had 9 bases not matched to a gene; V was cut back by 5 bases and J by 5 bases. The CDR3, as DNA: TGTGCCAGCAGTCCTCGGCCCACAGGGGATCAGCCCCAGCATTTT. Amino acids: CASSPRPTGDQPQHF.

The CDR3 coding sequence is TGTGCCACCAGTGACCCGCCAGGGGTCGAGCAGTACTTC. Translated: CATSDPPGVEQYF. V gene TRBV24-1 combines with J gene TRBJ2-7, with D perhaps TRBD1 (6 bases). The CDR3 loop spans 13 amino acids. Germline CDR1 and CDR2: KGHDR and SFDVKD. V lost 4 bases and J 6 bases, leaving 12 bases between the germline ends.

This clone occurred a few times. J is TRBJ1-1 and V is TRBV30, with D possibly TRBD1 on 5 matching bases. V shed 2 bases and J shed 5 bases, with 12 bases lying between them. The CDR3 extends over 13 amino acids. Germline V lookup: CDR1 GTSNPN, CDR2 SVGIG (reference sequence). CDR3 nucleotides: TGTGCCTGGAGTCCAGGGTTGGGGACTGAAGCTTTCTTT. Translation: CAWSPGLGTEAFF. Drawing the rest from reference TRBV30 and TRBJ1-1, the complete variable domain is SQTIHQWPATLVQPVGSPLSLECTVEGTSNPNLYWYRQAAGRGLQLLFYSVGIGQISSEVPQNLSASRPQDRQFILSSKKLLLSDSGFYLCAWSPGLGTEAFFGQGTRLTVV.

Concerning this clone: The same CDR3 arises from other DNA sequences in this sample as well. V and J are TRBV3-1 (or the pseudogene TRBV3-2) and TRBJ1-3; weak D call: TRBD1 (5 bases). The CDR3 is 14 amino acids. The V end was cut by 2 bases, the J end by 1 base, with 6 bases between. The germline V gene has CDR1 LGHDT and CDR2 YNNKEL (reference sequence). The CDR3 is CASSQRGSGNTIYF. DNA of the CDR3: TGTGCCAGCAGCCAACGGGGGTCTGGAAACACCATATATTTT.

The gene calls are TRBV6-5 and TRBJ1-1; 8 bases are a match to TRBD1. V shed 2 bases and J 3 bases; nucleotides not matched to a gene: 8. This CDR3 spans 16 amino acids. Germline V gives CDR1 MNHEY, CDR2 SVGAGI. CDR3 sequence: CASSYAAGGGYTEAFF. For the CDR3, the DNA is TGTGCCAGCAGTTACGCGGCAGGGGGCGGATACACTGAAGCTTTCTTT.

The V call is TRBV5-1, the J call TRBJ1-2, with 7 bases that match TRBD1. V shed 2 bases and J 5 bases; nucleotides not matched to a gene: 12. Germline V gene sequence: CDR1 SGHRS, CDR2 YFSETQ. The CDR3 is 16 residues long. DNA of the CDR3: TGCGCCAGCAGCTTATCAGGCGGACAGGTGACATATGGCTACACCTTC. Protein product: CASSLSGGQVTYGYTF.

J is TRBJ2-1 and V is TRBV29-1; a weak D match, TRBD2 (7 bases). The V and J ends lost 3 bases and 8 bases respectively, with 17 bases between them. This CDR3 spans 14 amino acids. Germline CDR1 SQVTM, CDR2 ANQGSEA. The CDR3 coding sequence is TGCAGCGTTGATATTGGGGGGGGCGGCGATGAGCAGTTCTTC. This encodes CSVDIGGGGDEQFF.

In DNA form, the CDR3 reads TGTGCCAGCAGCACCCAGGTTCCAACCCAGTACTTC. Its translation: CASSTQVPTQYF. V usage is TRBV7-9 and J usage is TRBJ2-5; the D is unclear. Germline loops: CDR1 SEHNR, CDR2 FQNEAQ (reference sequence). The CDR3 loop spans 12 amino acids. With 5 bases removed from V and 8 bases from J, the gap between germline ends came to 12 bases.

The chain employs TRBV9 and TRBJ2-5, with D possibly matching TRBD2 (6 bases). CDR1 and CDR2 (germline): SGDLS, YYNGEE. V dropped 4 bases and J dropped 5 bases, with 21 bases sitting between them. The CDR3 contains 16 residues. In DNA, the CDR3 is TGTGCCAGCAGCAGTGGAGGGTTGGCGGGATTGGAGACCCAGTACTTC. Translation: CASSSGGLAGLETQYF.

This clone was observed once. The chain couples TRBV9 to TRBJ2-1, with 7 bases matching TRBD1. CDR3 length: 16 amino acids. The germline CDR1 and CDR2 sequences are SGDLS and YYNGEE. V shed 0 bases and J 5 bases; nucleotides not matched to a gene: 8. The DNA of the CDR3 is TGTGCCAGCAGCGTAGACCAACGGACAGGCGACAATGAGCAGTTCTTC. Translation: CASSVDQRTGDNEQFF.

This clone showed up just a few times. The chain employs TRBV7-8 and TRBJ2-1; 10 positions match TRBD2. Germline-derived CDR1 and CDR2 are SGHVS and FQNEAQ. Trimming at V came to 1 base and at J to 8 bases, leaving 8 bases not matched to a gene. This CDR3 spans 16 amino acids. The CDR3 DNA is TGTGCCAGCAGCTTAGGAAGCGGGGGGGGAATAGATGAGCAGTTCTTC. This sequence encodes CASSLGSGGGIDEQFF.

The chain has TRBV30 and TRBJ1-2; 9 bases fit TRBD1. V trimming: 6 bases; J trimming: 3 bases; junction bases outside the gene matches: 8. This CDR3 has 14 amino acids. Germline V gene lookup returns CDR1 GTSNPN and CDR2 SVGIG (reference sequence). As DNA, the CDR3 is TGTGCCTGCCACGGAACAGGGGGCCACTATGGCTACACCTTC. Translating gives CACHGTGGHYGYTF.

CDR3 region: CASSFRTGGQPQHF. CDR3 DNA sequence: TGTGCCAGCAGTTTCCGGACAGGGGGTCAGCCCCAGCATTTT. V is TRBV27 and J is TRBJ1-5, with TRBD1 matching over 10 bases. In germline, CDR1 is MNHEY, CDR2 SMNVEV (reference sequence). Unmatched junction bases numbered 2, after V lost 3 bases and J lost 6 bases. CDR3 length equals 14 residues.

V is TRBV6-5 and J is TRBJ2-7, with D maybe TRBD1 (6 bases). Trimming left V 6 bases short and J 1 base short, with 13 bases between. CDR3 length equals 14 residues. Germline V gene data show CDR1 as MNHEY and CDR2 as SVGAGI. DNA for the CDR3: TGTGCCAGCAGCCTGGACAGTCGATCCTACGAGCAGTACTTC. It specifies CASSLDSRSYEQYF.

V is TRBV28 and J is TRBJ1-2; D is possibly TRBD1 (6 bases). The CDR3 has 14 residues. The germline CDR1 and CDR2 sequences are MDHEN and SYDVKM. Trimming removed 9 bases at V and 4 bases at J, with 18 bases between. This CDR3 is CASLAGGWVYGYTF. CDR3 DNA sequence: TGTGCCAGTTTAGCGGGGGGCTGGGTCTATGGCTACACCTTC.

The CDR3 reads CASSRSGGVGEKLFF. The CDR3 DNA reads as TGTGCCAGCAGTAGGTCCGGGGGAGTAGGTGAAAAACTGTTTTTT. The rearrangement uses TRBV2 and TRBJ1-4; TRBD1 is a possible D gene (5 bases). The germline V and J ends were trimmed by 5 bases and 7 bases, with 17 bases remaining between them. This CDR3 has 15 residues. Germline values: CDR1 SNHLY, CDR2 FYNNEI.

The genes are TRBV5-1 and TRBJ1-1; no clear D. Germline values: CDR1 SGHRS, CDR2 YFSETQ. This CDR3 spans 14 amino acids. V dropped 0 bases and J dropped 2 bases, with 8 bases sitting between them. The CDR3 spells CASSLVVENTEAFF. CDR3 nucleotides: TGCGCCAGCAGCTTGGTAGTAGAAAACACTGAAGCTTTCTTT.

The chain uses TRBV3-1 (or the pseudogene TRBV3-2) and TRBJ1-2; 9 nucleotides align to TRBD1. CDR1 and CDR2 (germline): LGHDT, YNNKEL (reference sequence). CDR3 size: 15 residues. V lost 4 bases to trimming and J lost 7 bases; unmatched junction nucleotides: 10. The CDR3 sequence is CASSRDTGQGAGYTF. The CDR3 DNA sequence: TGTGCCAGCAGCCGAGACACGGGACAGGGTGCTGGCTACACCTTC.

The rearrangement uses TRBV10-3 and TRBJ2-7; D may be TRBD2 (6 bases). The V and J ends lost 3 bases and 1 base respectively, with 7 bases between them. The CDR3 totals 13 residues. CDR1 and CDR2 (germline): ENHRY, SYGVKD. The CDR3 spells CAISEGTSYEQYF. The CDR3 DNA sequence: TGTGCCATCAGTGAAGGGACTTCCTACGAGCAGTACTTC.

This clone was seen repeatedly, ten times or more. The CDR3 is CASSPDRDNEQFF. Written as DNA, the CDR3 is TGTGCCAGCAGCCCGGACAGGGACAATGAGCAGTTCTTC. The V gene is TRBV7-3, the J gene TRBJ2-1, with 8 bases aligning to TRBD1. CDR3 size: 13 residues. Germline V gene lookup returns CDR1 SGHTA and CDR2 FQGTGA. J lost 5 bases, V lost 5 bases, and 2 bases had no gene match.